Below, one T cell receptor beta chain is given with its context. CDR1 and CDR2 (germline): GTSNPN, SVGIG (reference sequence). The CDR3 is 14 residues long. V lost 4 bases and J 8 bases, leaving 17 bases between the germline ends. These data are taken from a study of blood T cell repertoires in COVID-19. This table comes from immunoSEQ multiplex PCR, and its TCRdb copy is limited to in-frame clones, with some not included. The sample comprises 160,000 or so clones, 70% to 90% of which are singletons, and 4.5% to 7.5% rests with the top ten. Sequences were obtained from PBMCs or T cells enriched from blood (not recorded which). The receptor was isolated from a man aged 35 to 55 who had recovered from COVID-19. The V call is TRBV30, the J call TRBJ1-4; D may be TRBD1 (5 bases). In DNA form, the CDR3 reads TGTGCCTGGAAACGGGACTCGGGACGGGAAAAACTGTTTTTT. Amino acid sequence: CAWKRDSGREKLFF.